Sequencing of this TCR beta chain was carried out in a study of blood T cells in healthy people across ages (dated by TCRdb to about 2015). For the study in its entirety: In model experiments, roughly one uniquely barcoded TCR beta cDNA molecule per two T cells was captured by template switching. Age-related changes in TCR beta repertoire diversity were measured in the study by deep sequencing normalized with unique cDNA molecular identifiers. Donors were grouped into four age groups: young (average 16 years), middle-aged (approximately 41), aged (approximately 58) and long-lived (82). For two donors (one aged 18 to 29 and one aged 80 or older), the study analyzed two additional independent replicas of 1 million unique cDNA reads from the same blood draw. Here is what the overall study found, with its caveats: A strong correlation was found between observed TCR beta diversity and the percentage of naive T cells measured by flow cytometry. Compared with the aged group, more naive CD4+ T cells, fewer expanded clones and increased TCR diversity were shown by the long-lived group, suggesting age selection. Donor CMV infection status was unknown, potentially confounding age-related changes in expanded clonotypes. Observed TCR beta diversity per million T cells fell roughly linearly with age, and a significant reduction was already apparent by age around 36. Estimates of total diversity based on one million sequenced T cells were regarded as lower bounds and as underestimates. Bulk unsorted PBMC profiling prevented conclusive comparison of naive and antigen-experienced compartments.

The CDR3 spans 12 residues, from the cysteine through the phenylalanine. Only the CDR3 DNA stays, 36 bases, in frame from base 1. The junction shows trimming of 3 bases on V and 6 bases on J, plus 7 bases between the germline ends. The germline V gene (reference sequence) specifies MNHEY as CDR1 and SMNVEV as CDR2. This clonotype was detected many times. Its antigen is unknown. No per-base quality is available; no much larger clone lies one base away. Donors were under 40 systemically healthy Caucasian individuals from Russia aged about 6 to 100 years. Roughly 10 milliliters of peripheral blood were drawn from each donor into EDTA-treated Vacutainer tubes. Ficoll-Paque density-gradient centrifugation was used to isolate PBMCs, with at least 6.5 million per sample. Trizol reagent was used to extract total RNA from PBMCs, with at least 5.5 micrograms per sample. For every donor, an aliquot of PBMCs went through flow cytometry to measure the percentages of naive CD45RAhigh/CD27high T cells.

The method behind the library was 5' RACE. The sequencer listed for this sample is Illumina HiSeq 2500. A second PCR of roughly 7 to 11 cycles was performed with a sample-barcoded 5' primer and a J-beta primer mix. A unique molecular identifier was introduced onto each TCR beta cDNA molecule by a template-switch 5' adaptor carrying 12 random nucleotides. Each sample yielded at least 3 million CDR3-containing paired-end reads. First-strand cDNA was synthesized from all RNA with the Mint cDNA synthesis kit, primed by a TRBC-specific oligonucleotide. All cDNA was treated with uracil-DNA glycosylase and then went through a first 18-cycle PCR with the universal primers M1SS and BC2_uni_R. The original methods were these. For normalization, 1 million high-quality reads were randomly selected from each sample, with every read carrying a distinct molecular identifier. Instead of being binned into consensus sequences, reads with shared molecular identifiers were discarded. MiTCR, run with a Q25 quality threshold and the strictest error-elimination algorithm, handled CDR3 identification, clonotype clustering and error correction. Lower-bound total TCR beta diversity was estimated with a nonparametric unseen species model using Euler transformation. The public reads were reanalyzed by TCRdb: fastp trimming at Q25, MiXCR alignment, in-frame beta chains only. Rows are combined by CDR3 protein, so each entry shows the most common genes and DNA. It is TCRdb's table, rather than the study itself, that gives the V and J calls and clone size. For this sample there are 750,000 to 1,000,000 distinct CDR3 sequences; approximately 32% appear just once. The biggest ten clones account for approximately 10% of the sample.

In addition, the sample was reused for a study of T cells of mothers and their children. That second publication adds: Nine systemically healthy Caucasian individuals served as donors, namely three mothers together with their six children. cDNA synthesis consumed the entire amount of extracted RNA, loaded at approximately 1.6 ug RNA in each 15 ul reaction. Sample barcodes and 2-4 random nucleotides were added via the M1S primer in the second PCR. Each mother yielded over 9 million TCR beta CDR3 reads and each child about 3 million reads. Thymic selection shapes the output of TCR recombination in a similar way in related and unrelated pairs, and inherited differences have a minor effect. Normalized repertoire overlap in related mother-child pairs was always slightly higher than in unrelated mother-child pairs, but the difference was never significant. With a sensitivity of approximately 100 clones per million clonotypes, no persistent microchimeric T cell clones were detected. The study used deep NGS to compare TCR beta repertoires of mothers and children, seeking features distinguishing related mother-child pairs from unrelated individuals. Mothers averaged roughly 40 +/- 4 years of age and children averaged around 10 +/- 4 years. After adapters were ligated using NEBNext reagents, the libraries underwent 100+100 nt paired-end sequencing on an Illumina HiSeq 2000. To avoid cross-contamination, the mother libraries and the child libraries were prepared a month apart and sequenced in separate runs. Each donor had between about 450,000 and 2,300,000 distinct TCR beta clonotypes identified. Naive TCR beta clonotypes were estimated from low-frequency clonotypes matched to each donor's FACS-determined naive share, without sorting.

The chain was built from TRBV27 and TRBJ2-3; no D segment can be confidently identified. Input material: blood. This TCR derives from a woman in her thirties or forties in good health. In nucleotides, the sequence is TGTGCCAGCAGTTTCCCGAGGGATACGCAGTATTTT. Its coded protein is CASSFPRDTQYF.